The rows below give T cell receptor beta chains drawn from one sample of a study of response to subunit inactivated influenza vaccine. TCRdb analysed the RT-PCR reads with MiXCR anew, one entry per CDR3 protein. This sample has hundreds of thousands of distinct CDR3 sequences, with more than 15% found just once. Sequenced material: PBMCs from blood, taken about 11 days after vaccination. These receptors came from a middle-aged man who received an inactivated influenza vaccine. Both conserved end residues are part of each CDR3. The D gene is left open where the match is weak. Some rows have no size entry. The others give once, few or many, or a class for an expanded clone.

TRBD2	TRBV4-1	-	TRBJ2-1	CASSHGVAGGHNEQFF	TGCGCCAGCAGCCATGGTGTAGCGGGGGGCCACAATGAGCAGTTCTTC
TRBD1	TRBV7-9	few	TRBJ2-2	CASRSKGTGNTGELFF	TGTGCCAGCAGGTCCAAGGGGACAGGGAACACCGGGGAGCTGTTTTTT
-	TRBV7-8	-	TRBJ2-7	CASSLDLGTYEQYF	TGTGCCAGCAGCTTAGATCTGGGGACCTACGAGCAGTACTTC
-	TRBV2	few	TRBJ2-1	CASSRDWQKYNEQFF	TGTGCCAGCAGTAGGGACTGGCAAAAATACAATGAGCAGTTCTTC
-	TRBV6-5	-	TRBJ2-3	CASSYVSGVGADTQYF	TGTGCCAGCAGTTACGTCTCTGGAGTCGGGGCAGATACGCAGTATTTT
-	TRBV20-1	-	TRBJ2-3	CSARQLGSDTQYF	TGCAGTGCTAGACAATTAGGGTCAGATACGCAGTATTTT
-	TRBV28	few	TRBJ2-1	CATSRGGDNEQFF	TGTGCCACCTCTAGAGGAGGGGACAATGAGCAGTTCTTC
-	TRBV28	many	TRBJ2-5	CASKSGPSVETQYF	TGTGCCAGCAAGTCTGGGCCGTCTGTGGAGACCCAGTACTTC
-	TRBV12-3/TRBV12-4	many	TRBJ1-2	CASSFGTDYGYTF	TGTGCCAGCAGTTTTGGGACGGACTATGGCTACACCTTC
TRBD2	TRBV5-1	-	TRBJ2-7	CASSLQAGGLYEQYF	TGCGCCAGCAGCTTGCAAGCGGGAGGTCTATACGAGCAGTACTTC
TRBD1	TRBV18	-	TRBJ1-1	CASSPSANIQGAEAFF	TGTGCCAGCTCACCATCCGCCAATATCCAGGGGGCTGAAGCTTTCTTT
-	TRBV20-1	few	TRBJ2-3	CSARDATEADTQYF	TGCAGTGCTAGAGATGCGACAGAAGCGGATACGCAGTATTTT
TRBD1	TRBV7-9	-	TRBJ2-1	CASRGGTGSHEQFF	TGTGCCAGCAGGGGGGGGACAGGGTCCCATGAGCAGTTCTTC
-	TRBV5-1	-	TRBJ2-6	CASSLGDSDIWANVLTF	TGCGCCAGCAGCTTGGGTGACAGTGATATTTGGGCCAACGTCCTGACTTTC
-	TRBV5-8	-	TRBJ1-5	CASSHRVNNQPQHF	TGTGCCAGCAGCCACAGGGTGAACAATCAGCCCCAGCATTTT
-	TRBV19	-	TRBJ1-5	CASSSRTHYSNQPQHF	TGTGCCAGTAGTTCCCGGACACACTATAGCAATCAGCCCCAGCATTTT
TRBD1	TRBV7-9	-	TRBJ2-7	CASSGTGLREQYF	TGTGCCAGCAGCGGGACAGGCCTCAGGGAGCAGTACTTC
-	TRBV6-1	few	TRBJ2-3	CASSAAQGTRETQYF	TGTGCCAGCAGCGCTGCACAGGGGACACGGGAGACGCAGTATTTT
TRBD2	TRBV7-8	-	TRBJ2-3	CASSSSGSRADTQYF	TGTGCCAGCAGCTCTAGCGGGAGTCGTGCAGATACGCAGTATTTT
-	TRBV6-1	-	TRBJ1-1	CASRGGRMNTEAFF	TGTGCCAGCAGGGGCGGACGGATGAACACTGAAGCTTTCTTT
TRBD1	TRBV7-9	-	TRBJ2-5	CASSPPTGAETQYF	TGTGCCAGCAGCCCCCCGACAGGGGCCGAGACCCAGTACTTC
-	TRBV5-1	-	TRBJ1-2	CASSFGDGYGYTF	TGCGCCAGCAGCTTCGGGGACGGCTATGGCTACACCTTC
-	TRBV11-2	few	TRBJ2-3	CASSLRGRDWAQYF	TGTGCCAGCAGCTTAAGAGGGCGGGATTGGGCGCAGTATTTT
-	TRBV5-4	-	TRBJ1-1	CASSFPGLIEAFF	TGTGCCAGCAGCTTTCCGGGTCTAATTGAAGCTTTCTTT
TRBD1	TRBV20-1	-	TRBJ2-7	CSARVRTGRVNEQYF	TGCAGTGCTAGAGTTCGGACAGGTCGGGTGAACGAGCAGTACTTC
-	TRBV4-1	-	TRBJ2-7	CASSQEWRETYEQYF	TGCGCCAGCAGCCAAGAGTGGAGGGAGACCTACGAGCAGTACTTC
-	TRBV29-1	few	TRBJ1-1	CSTRGTEAFF	TGCAGCACCCGGGGCACTGAAGCTTTCTTT
-	TRBV6-2/TRBV6-3	many	TRBJ1-5	CASGKQNQPQHF	TGTGCCAGCGGAAAGCAGAATCAGCCCCAGCATTTT
-	TRBV4-1	-	TRBJ2-2	CASSQLALRFIGTPDFGELFF	TGCGCCAGCAGCCAATTAGCGCTTCGCTTCATAGGGACTCCAGACTTTGGGGAGCTGTTTTTT
TRBD2	TRBV27	many	TRBJ2-1	CASSLRLAGGPEQFF	TGTGCCAGCAGTTTACGACTAGCGGGGGGCCCAGAGCAGTTCTTC
-	TRBV20-1	-	TRBJ1-2	CSARGAPNHYGYTF	TGCAGTGCTAGGGGGGCCCCAAACCACTATGGCTACACCTTC
-	TRBV12-3/TRBV12-4	-	TRBJ1-1	CASSPRQAVGTEAFF	TGTGCCAGCAGTCCGAGACAGGCCGTGGGCACTGAAGCTTTCTTT
-	TRBV12-3/TRBV12-4	-	TRBJ2-7	CASSSPGNSYEQYF	TGTGCCAGCAGTTCCCCAGGCAACTCCTACGAGCAGTACTTC
TRBD2	TRBV28	-	TRBJ2-5	CASSTLAEFPFQETQYF	TGTGCCAGCAGCACACTAGCGGAGTTCCCTTTCCAAGAGACCCAGTACTTC
-	TRBV6-5	-	TRBJ2-2	CASTYRVGLTNTGELFF	TGTGCCAGCACTTACCGAGTTGGGTTAACGAACACCGGGGAGCTGTTTTTT
-	TRBV6-1	-	TRBJ1-2	CASTQLQGPYGYTF	TGTGCCAGCACCCAATTACAGGGACCGTATGGCTACACCTTC
-	TRBV20-1	few	TRBJ2-3	CSASSTTGIGTDTQYF	TGCAGTGCCAGTTCCACAACAGGGATCGGCACAGATACGCAGTATTTT